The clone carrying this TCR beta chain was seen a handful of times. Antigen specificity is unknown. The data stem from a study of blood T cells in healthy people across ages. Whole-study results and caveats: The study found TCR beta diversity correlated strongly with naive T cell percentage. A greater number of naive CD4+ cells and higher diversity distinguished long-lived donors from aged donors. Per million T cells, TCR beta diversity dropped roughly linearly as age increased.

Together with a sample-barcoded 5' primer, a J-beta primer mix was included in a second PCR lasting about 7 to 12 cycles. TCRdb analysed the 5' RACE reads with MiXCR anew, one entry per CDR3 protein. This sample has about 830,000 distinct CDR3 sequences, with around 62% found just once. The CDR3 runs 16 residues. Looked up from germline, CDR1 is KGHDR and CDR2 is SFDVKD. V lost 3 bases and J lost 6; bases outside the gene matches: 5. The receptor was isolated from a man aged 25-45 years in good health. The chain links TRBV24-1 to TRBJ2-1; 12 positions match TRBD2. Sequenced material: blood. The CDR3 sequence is CATSDASGGAFNEQFF. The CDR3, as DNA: TGTGCCACCAGTGATGCTAGCGGGGGGGCGTTCAATGAGCAGTTCTTC.